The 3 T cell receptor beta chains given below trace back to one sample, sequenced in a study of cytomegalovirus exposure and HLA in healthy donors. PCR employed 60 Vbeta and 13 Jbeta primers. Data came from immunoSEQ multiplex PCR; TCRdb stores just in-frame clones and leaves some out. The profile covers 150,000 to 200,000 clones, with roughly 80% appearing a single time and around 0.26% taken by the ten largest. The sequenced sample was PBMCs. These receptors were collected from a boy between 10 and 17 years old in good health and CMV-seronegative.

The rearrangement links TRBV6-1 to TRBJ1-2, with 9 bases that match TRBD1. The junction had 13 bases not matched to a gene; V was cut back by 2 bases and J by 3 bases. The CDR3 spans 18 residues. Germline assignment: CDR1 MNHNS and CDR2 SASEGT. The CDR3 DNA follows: TGTGCCAGCAGTGAATCTGGTTCGGGACAGGGTATCGACTATGGCTACACCTTC. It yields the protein CASSESGSGQGIDYGYTF.

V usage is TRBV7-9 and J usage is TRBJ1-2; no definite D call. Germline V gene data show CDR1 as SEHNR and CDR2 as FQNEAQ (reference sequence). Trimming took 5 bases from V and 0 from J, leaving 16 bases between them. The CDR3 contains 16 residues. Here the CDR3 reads CASSPTSGMPNYGYTF. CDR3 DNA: TGTGCCAGCAGCCCAACCTCCGGGATGCCTAACTATGGCTACACCTTC.

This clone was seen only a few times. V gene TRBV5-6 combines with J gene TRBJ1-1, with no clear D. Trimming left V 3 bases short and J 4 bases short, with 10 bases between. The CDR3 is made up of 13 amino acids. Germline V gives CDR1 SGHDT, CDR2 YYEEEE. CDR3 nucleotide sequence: TGTGCCAGCAGCTCCCCGGGTGGCACTGAAGCTTTCTTT. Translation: CASSSPGGTEAFF.